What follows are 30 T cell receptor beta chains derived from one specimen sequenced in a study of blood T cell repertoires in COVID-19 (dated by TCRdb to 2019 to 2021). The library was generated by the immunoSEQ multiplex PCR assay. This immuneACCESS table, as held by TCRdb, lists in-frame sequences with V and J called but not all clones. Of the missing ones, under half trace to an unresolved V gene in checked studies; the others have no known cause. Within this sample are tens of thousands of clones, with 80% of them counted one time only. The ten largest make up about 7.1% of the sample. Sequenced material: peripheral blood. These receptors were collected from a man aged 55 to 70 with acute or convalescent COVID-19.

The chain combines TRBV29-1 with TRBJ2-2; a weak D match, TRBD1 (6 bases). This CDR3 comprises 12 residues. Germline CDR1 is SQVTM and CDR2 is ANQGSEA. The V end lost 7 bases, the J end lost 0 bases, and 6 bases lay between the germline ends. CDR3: CSAGANTGELFF. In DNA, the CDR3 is TGCAGCGCAGGGGCGAACACCGGGGAGCTGTTTTTT.

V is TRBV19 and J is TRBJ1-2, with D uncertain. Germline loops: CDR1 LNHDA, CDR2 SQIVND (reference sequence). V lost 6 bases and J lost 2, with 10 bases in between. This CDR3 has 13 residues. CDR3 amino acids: CASSYTENYGYTF. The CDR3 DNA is TGTGCCAGTAGCTATACTGAGAACTATGGCTACACCTTC.

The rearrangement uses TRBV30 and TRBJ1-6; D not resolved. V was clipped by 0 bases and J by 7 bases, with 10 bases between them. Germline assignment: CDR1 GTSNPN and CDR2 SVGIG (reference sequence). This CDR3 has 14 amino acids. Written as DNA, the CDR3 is TGTGCCTGGAGTGTGGTCGCAGAAAATTCACCCCTCCACTTT. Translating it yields CAWSVVAENSPLHF.

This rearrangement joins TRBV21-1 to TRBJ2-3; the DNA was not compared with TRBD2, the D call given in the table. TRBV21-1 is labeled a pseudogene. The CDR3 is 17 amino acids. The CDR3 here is CASSKGVPAGLTDTQYF. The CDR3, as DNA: TGTGCCAGCAGCAAAGGAGTTCCAGCGGGGCTCACAGATACGCAGTATTTT.

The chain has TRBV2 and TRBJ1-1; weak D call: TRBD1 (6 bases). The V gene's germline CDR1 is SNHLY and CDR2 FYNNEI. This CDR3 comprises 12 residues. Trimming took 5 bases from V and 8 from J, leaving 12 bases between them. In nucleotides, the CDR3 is TGTGCCAGCAGTTCCATAGACAGGGAAGCTTTCTTT. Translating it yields CASSSIDREAFF.

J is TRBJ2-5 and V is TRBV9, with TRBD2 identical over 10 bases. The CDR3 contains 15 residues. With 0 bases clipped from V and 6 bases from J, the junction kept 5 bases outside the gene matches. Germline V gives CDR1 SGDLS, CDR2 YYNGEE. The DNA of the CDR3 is TGTGCCAGCAGCGTAGCAAGCGGGGGGGTGCAGACCCAGTACTTC. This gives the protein CASSVASGGVQTQYF.

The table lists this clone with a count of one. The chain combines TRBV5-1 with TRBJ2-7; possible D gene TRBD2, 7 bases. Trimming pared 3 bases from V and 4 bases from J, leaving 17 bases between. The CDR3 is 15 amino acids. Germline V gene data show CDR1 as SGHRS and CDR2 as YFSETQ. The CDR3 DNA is TGCGCCAGCAGCTCCCTTGCGGGGGCGGGGTACGAGCAGTACTTC. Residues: CASSSLAGAGYEQYF.

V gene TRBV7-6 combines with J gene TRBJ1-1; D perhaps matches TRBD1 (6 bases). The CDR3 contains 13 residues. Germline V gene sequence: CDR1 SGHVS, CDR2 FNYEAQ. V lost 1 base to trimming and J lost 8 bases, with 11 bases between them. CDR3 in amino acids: CASSLGEQGEAFF. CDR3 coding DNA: TGTGCCAGCAGCTTAGGGGAACAGGGAGAAGCTTTCTTT.

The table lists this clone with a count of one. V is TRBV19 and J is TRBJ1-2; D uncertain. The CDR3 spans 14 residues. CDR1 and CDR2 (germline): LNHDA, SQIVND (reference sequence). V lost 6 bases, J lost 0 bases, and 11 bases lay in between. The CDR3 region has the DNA TGTGCCAGTAGGTTACAGCATACTAACTATGGCTACACCTTC. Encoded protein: CASRLQHTNYGYTF.

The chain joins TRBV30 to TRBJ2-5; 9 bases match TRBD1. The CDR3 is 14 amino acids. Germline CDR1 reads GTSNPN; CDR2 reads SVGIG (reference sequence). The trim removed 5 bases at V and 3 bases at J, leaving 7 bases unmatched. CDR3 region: CAWGTGTGKETQYF. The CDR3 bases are TGTGCCTGGGGGACCGGGACAGGGAAAGAGACCCAGTACTTC.

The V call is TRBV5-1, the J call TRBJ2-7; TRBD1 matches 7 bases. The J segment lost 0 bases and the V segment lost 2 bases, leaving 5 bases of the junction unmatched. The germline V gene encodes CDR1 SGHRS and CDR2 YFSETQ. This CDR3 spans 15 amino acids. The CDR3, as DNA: TGCGCCAGCAGCTTCCGTTCAGGGGGCTCCTACGAGCAGTACTTC. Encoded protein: CASSFRSGGSYEQYF.

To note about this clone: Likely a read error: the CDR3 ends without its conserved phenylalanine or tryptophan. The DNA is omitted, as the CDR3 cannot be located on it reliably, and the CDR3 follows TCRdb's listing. The chain's CDR3 is CASSQWEGTGI. The gene calls are TRBV6-5 and TRBJ1-1; the table's D call, TRBD1, has no DNA check behind it. The CDR3 adds up to 11 amino acids, both ends counted. Germline V CDR1 and CDR2: MNHEY, SVGAGI.

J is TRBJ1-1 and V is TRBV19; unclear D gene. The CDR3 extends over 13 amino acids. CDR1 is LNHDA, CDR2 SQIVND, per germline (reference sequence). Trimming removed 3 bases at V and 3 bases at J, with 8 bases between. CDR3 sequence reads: CASSIGSDTEAFF. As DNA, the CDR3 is TGTGCCAGTAGTATCGGGTCTGACACTGAAGCTTTCTTT.

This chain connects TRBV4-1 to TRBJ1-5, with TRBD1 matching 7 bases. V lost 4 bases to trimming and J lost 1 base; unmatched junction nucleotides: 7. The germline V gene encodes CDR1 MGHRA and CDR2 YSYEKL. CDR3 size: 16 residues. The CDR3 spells CASSPRSGGSNQPQHF. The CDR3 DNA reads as TGCGCCAGCAGCCCCCGTTCAGGGGGAAGCAATCAGCCCCAGCATTTT.

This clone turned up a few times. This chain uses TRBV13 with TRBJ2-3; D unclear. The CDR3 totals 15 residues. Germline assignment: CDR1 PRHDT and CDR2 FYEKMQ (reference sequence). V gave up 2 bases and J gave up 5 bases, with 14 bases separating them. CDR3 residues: CASSLRQRYKDTQYF. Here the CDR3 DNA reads TGTGCCAGCAGCTTAAGGCAGCGATACAAAGATACGCAGTATTTT.

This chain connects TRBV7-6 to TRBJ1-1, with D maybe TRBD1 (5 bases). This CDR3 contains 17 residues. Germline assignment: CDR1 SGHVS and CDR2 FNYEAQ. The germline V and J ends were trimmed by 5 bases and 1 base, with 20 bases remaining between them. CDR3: CASSPTILGLTNTEAFF. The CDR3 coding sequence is TGTGCCAGCAGCCCCACTATTCTGGGACTGACGAACACTGAAGCTTTCTTT.

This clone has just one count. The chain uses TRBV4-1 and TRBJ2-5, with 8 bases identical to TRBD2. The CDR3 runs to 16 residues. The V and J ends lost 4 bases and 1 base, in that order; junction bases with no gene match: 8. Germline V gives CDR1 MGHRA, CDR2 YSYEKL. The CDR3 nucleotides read TGCGCCAGCAGCCCGTACTGGCGGGGGGTCCAAGAGACCCAGTACTTC. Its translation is CASSPYWRGVQETQYF.

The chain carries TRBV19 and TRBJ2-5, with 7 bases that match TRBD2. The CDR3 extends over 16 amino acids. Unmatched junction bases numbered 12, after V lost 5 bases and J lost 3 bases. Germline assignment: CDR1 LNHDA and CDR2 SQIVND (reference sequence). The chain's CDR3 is CASSLGGGLIKETQYF. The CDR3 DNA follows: TGTGCCAGTAGTTTGGGCGGGGGACTAATTAAAGAGACCCAGTACTTC.

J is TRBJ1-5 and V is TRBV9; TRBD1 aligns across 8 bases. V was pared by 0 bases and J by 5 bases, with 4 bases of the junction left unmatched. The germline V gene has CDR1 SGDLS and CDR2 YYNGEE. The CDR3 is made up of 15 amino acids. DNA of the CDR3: TGTGCCAGCAGCGTAGGACAGGGGTGGGATCAGCCCCAGCATTTT. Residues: CASSVGQGWDQPQHF.

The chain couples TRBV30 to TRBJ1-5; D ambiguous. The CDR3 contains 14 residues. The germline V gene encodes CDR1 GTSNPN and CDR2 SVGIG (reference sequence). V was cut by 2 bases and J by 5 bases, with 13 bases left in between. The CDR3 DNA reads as TGTGCCTGGAGTCTCAATCCCCGGGATCAGCCCCAGCATTTT. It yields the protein CAWSLNPRDQPQHF.

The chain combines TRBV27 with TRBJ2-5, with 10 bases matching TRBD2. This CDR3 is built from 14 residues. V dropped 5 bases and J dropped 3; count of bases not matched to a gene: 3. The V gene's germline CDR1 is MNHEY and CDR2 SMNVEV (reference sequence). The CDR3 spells CASSRTSGEETQYF. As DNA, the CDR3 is TGTGCCAGCAGTCGTACTAGCGGGGAAGAGACCCAGTACTTC.

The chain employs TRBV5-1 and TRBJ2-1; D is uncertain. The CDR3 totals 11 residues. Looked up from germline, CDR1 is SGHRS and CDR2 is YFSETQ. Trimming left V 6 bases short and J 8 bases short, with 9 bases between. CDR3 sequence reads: CASTVDYEQFF. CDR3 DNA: TGCGCCAGCACAGTTGACTATGAGCAGTTCTTC.

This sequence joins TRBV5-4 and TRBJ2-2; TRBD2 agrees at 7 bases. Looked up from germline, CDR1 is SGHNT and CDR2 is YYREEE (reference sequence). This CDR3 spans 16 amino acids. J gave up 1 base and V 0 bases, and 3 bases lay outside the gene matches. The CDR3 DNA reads TGTGCCAGCAGCTTGGCCGAGCGGGGGAACACCGGGGAGCTGTTTTTT. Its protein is CASSLAERGNTGELFF.

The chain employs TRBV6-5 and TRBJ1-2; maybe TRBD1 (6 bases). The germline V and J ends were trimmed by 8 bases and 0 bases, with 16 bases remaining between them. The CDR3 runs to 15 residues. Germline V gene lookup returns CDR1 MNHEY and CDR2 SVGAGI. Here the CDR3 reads CASVSGTLANYGYTF. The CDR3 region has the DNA TGTGCCAGCGTATCCGGGACACTTGCTAACTATGGCTACACCTTC.

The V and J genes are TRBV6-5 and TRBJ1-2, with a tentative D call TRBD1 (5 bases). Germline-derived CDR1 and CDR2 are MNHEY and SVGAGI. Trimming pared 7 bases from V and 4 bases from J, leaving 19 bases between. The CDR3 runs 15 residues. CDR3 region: CASTQPRGGAYGYTF. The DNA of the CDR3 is TGTGCCAGCACCCAACCCCGGGGCGGGGCCTATGGCTACACCTTC.

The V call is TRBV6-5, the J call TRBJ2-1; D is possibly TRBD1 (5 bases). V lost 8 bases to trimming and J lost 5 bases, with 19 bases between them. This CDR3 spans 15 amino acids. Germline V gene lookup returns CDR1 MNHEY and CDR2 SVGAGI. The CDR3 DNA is TGTGCCAGCTCTCAAAGGGGCCGCGAGGACAATGAGCAGTTCTTC. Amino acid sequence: CASSQRGREDNEQFF.

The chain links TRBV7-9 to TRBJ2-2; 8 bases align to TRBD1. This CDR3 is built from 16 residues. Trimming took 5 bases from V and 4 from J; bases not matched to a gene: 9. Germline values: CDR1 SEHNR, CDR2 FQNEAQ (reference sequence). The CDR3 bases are TGTGCCAGCAGCCCACCGACAGGGGTGATCACCGGGGAGCTGTTTTTT. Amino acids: CASSPPTGVITGELFF.

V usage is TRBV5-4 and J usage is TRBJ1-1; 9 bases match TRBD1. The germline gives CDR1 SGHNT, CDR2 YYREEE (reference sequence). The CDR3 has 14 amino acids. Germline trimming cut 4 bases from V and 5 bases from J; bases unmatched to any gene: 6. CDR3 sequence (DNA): TGTGCCAGCAGCACGGGACAGGGACTGACTGAAGCTTTCTTT. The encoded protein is CASSTGQGLTEAFF.

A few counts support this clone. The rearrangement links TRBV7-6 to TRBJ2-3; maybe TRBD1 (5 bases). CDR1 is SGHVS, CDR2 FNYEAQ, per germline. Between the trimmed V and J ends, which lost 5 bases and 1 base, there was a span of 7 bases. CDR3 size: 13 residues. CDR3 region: CASSRQRTDTQYF. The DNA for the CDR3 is TGTGCCAGCAGCCGACAGCGCACAGATACGCAGTATTTT.

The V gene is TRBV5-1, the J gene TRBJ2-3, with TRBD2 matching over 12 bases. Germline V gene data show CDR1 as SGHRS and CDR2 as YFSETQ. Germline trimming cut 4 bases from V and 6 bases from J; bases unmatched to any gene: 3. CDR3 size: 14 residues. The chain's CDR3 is CASSRLAGEDTQYF. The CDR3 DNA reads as TGCGCCAGCAGCAGACTAGCGGGGGAGGATACGCAGTATTTT.